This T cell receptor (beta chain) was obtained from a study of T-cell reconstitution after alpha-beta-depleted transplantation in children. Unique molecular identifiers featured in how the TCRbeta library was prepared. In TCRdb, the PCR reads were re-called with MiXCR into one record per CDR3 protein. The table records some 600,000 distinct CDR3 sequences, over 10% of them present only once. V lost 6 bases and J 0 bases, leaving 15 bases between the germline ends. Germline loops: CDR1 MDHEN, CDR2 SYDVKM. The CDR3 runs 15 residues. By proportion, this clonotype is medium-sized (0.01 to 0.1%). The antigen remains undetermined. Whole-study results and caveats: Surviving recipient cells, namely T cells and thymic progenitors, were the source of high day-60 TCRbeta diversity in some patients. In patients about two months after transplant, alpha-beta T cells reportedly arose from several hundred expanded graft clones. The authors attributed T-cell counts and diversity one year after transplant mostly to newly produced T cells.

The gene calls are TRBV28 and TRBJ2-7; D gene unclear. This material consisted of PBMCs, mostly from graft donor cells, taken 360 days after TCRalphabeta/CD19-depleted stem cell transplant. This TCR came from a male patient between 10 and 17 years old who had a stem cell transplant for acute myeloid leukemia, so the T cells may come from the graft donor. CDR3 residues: CASSLARRSSYEQYF. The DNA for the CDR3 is TGTGCCAGCAGCTTAGCTAGACGTAGCTCCTACGAGCAGTACTTC.